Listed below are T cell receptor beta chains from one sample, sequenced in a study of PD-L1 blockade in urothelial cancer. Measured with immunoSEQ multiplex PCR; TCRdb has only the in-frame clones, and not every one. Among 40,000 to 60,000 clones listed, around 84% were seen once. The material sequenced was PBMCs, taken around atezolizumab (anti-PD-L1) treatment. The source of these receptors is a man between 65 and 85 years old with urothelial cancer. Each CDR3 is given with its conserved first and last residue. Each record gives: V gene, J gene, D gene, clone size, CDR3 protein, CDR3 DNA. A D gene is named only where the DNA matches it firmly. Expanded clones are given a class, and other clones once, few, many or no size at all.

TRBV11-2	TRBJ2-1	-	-	CASSTKTAVSYNEQFF	TGTGCCAGCAGCACTAAAACCGCGGTTTCCTACAATGAGCAGTTCTTC
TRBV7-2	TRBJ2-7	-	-	CASSRPGTDYEQYF	TGTGCCAGCAGCCGACCCGGGACTGACTACGAGCAGTACTTC
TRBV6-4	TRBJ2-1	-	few	CASSEKGGADEQFF	TGTGCCAGCAGTGAGAAGGGCGGGGCGGATGAGCAGTTCTTC
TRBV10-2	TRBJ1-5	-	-	CASSEQAPQPQHF	TGCGCCAGCAGTGAACAGGCCCCTCAGCCCCAGCATTTT
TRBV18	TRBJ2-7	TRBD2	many	CASSPSWEGRYYEQYF	TGTGCCAGCTCACCCTCTTGGGAGGGGCGATACTACGAGCAGTACTTC
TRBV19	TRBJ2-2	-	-	CASSIQGGGANTGELFF	TGTGCCAGTAGTATACAAGGCGGGGGCGCGAACACCGGGGAGCTGTTTTTT
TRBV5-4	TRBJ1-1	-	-	CASSPEPLNWNTEAFF	TGTGCCAGCAGCCCCGAGCCCCTCAATTGGAACACTGAAGCTTTCTTT
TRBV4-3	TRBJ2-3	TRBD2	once	CASSQELAGGAAQYF	TGCGCCAGCAGCCAAGAATTAGCGGGTGGAGCGGCGCAGTATTTT
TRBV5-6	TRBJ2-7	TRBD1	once	CASSGQAYSYEQYF	TGTGCCAGCAGCGGACAGGCATACTCCTACGAGCAGTACTTC
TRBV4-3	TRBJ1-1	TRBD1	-	CASSQQTGDTEAFF	TGCGCCAGCAGCCAGCAGACAGGGGACACTGAAGCTTTCTTT
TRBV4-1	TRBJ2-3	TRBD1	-	CASSQEGQGADTQYF	TGCGCCAGCAGCCAAGAGGGACAGGGAGCAGATACGCAGTATTTT
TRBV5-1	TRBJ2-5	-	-	CASSLLSGGETQYF	TGCGCCAGCAGCTTGTTGTCCGGGGGTGAGACCCAGTACTTC
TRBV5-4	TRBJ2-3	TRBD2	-	CASSGGLAGPTDTQYF	TGTGCCAGCAGCGGGGGACTAGCGGGACCCACAGATACGCAGTATTTT
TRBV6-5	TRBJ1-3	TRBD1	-	CASRETGNSYTIYF	TGTGCCAGCAGGGAGACAGGGAACTCTTACACCATATATTTT
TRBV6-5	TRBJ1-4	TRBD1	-	CASSYSIGQGRRKLFF	TGTGCCAGCAGTTACTCGATCGGACAGGGGCGTAGAAAACTGTTTTTT
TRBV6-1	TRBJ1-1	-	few	CASSVAGGDTEAFF	TGTGCCAGCAGTGTGGCGGGGGGGGACACTGAAGCTTTCTTT
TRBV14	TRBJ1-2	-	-	CASSLSQGYYGYTF	TGTGCCAGCAGCCTCTCCCAGGGGTACTATGGCTACACCTTC
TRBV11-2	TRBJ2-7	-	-	CASSLEAGYEQYF	TGTGCCAGCAGCTTAGAAGCCGGCTACGAGCAGTACTTC
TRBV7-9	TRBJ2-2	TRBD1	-	CAPRGFGTGELFF	TGTGCCCCCAGGGGGTTCGGGACCGGGGAGCTGTTTTTT
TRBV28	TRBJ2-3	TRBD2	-	CASSLGLAGSTDTQYF	TGTGCCAGCAGTTTAGGACTAGCGGGAAGCACAGATACGCAGTATTTT
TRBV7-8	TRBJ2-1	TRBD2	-	CASSRLAGGPNEQFF	TGTGCCAGCAGCCGGCTAGCGGGGGGGCCCAATGAGCAGTTCTTC
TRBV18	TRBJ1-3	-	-	CASSPQSGNTIYF	TGTGCCAGCTCACCTCAAAGCGGAAACACCATATATTTT
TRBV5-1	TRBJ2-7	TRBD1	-	CASSPGGATSYEQYF	TGCGCCAGCAGCCCAGGGGGCGCGACCTCCTACGAGCAGTACTTC
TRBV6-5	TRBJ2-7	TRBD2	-	CASSYSGGRLYEQYF	TGTGCCAGCAGTTACTCGGGCGGGAGGCTCTACGAGCAGTACTTC
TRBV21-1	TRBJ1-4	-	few	CASSKVGQNNEKLFF	TGTGCCAGCAGCAAAGTCGGACAGAATAATGAAAAACTGTTTTTT
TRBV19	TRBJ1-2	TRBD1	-	CASSRQGRDGYTF	TGTGCCAGTAGCCGACAGGGCCGGGATGGCTACACCTTC
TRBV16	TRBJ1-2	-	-	CASSPLAREGYTF	TGTGCCAGCAGCCCACTGGCCAGGGAAGGCTACACCTTC
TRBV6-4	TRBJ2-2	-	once	CASSEGLASTGELFF	TGTGCCAGCAGTGAGGGCCTAGCGAGTACCGGGGAGCTGTTTTTT